Listed here are 22 T cell receptor beta chains from one sample, sequenced in a study of blood T cell repertoires in COVID-19. Method: immunoSEQ multiplex PCR; TCRdb's copy keeps in-frame clones and lacks some. The sample lists about 230,000 clones, approximately 80% seen once, with 27% in the top ten. Sequenced material: peripheral blood. All receptors derive from a man aged 35 to 55 with acute or convalescent COVID-19.

The chain carries TRBV19 and TRBJ1-1, with D perhaps matching TRBD1 (5 bases). Trimming removed 5 bases at V and 0 bases at J, with 13 bases between. This CDR3 is built from 15 residues. Germline V gene lookup returns CDR1 LNHDA and CDR2 SQIVND (reference sequence). As DNA, the CDR3 is TGTGCCAGTAGTGCCCTGACAGATATGAACACTGAAGCTTTCTTT. It is translated as CASSALTDMNTEAFF.

CDR3 residues: CASSEAIGQGFYGYTF. Written as DNA, the CDR3 is TGTGCCAGCAGTGAAGCGATTGGCCAGGGGTTCTATGGCTACACCTTC. V and J are TRBV6-1 and TRBJ1-2, with D perhaps matching TRBD1 (6 bases). With 0 bases removed from V and 4 bases from J, the gap between germline ends came to 15 bases. Germline loops: CDR1 MNHNS, CDR2 SASEGT. This CDR3 has 16 residues.

The chain combines TRBV27 with TRBJ2-1, with D maybe TRBD2 (5 bases). This CDR3 is 15 amino acids long. Germline CDR1 and CDR2: MNHEY and SMNVEV (reference sequence). The V and J ends lost 5 bases and 0 bases respectively, with 11 bases between them. Written as DNA, the CDR3 is TGTGCCAGCAGTCCCCGGGGAAACTCCTACAATGAGCAGTTCTTC. Translated, it gives CASSPRGNSYNEQFF.

V is TRBV7-2 and J is TRBJ2-3, with TRBD2 as a possible D gene (5 bases). The CDR3 sequence is 17 residues long. Trimming pared 5 bases from V and 3 bases from J, leaving 21 bases between. The germline gives CDR1 SGHTA, CDR2 FQGNSA. CDR3 residues: CASSTYPRAGGTDTQYF. In nucleotides, the CDR3 is TGTGCCAGCAGCACCTATCCCCGTGCGGGTGGAACAGATACGCAGTATTTT.

The gene calls are TRBV6-1 and TRBJ1-2; D call uncertain. The length of the CDR3 is 15 residues. Trimming took off 0 bases at V and 8 bases at J, with 16 bases between the two ends. CDR1 and CDR2 from the germline V gene are MNHNS and SASEGT. The CDR3 here is CASSEALLRRRGYTF. The DNA of the CDR3 is TGTGCCAGCAGTGAAGCGCTCCTCCGGAGGAGAGGCTACACCTTC.

The V and J genes are TRBV19 and TRBJ1-1; 8 bases are shared with TRBD1. The CDR3 runs 14 residues. CDR1 is LNHDA, CDR2 SQIVND, per germline (reference sequence). The trim removed 6 bases at V and 6 bases at J, leaving 9 bases unmatched. This CDR3 is CASRTLQGAAEAFF. In DNA, the CDR3 is TGTGCCAGTAGAACGCTCCAGGGGGCCGCTGAAGCTTTCTTT.

This clone showed up just a few times. This rearrangement joins TRBV11-2 to TRBJ1-3; D is unclear. CDR3 size: 14 residues. The germline V gene encodes CDR1 SGHAT and CDR2 FQNNGV. Trimming shortened V by 5 bases and J by 4 bases, and 12 bases separated the two germline ends. The CDR3 loop reads CASSTTGWGNTIYF. The DNA of the CDR3 is TGTGCCAGCAGCACCACCGGTTGGGGAAACACCATATATTTT. Supplemented by reference TRBV11-2 and TRBJ1-3, the full variable domain reads EAGVAQSPRYKIIEKRQSVAFWCNPISGHATLYWYQQILGQGPKLLIQFQNNGVVDDSQLPKDRFSAERLKGVDSTLKIQPAKLEDSAVYLCASSTTGWGNTIYFGEGSWLTVV.

The gene calls are TRBV19 and TRBJ1-5; TRBD1 matches at 7 bases. The V gene end was trimmed by 8 bases and the J gene end by 7 bases; junction bases not matched to a gene: 8. This CDR3 contains 13 residues. Per germline, CDR1 LNHDA and CDR2 SQIVND (reference sequence). CDR3 DNA: TGTGCCAGTTCGGACAGGAACCCACAGCCCCAGCATTTT. Translated, it gives CASSDRNPQPQHF.

This clone was detected once. The chain has TRBV7-9 and TRBJ1-2; 8 positions match TRBD1. Germline CDR1 and CDR2: SEHNR and FQNEAQ (reference sequence). The CDR3 loop spans 15 amino acids. The J segment lost 5 bases and the V segment lost 4 bases, leaving 9 bases of the junction unmatched. CDR3 in amino acids: CASSSPPTGVYGYTF. CDR3 DNA: TGTGCCAGCAGCTCCCCTCCGACAGGGGTATATGGCTACACCTTC.

The chain links TRBV3-1 (or the pseudogene TRBV3-2) to TRBJ1-3; D not certain. Germline V gene data show CDR1 as LGHDT and CDR2 as YNNKEL (reference sequence). Trimming took 7 bases from V and 0 from J, leaving 4 bases between them. The CDR3 consists of 12 residues. The CDR3 nucleotides are TGTGCCAGCACTAGCTCTGGAAACACCATATATTTT. Translated, it gives CASTSSGNTIYF.

The CDR3 region is CASSQVMVANNNEQFF. In DNA, the CDR3 is TGTGCCAGCAGCCAAGTAATGGTAGCGAACAACAATGAGCAGTTCTTC. This sequence joins TRBV14 and TRBJ2-1; TRBD2 is a possible D gene (5 bases). This CDR3 is 16 amino acids long. Germline assignment: CDR1 SGHDN and CDR2 FVKESK. The V end was cut by 1 base, the J end by 5 bases, with 15 bases between.

The chain's CDR3 is CASSILGANTGELFF. The CDR3 nucleotides read TGTGCCAGTAGTATACTGGGAGCGAACACCGGGGAGCTGTTTTTT. This chain joins TRBV19 and TRBJ2-2; the D gene is possibly TRBD2 (5 bases). V was shortened by 2 bases and J by 0 bases, with 7 bases between the two germline ends. Germline CDR1 LNHDA, CDR2 SQIVND (reference sequence). The CDR3 spans 15 residues.

The V call is TRBV11-2, the J call TRBJ2-1; TRBD1 is a possible D gene (5 bases). The CDR3 runs to 14 residues. The V end lost 0 bases, the J end lost 7 bases, and 10 bases lay between the germline ends. From germline, CDR1 is SGHAT and CDR2 FQNNGV. The CDR3 loop reads CASSLDRSGNEQFF. CDR3 DNA: TGTGCCAGCAGCTTAGATCGGTCAGGGAATGAGCAGTTCTTC.

The CDR3 nucleotides read TGCGCCAGCAGCGCTAGCGGGGGTAGAAATGAGCAGTTCTTC. This sequence encodes CASSASGGRNEQFF. The chain has TRBV10-1 and TRBJ2-1; 10 bases agree with TRBD2. Germline V lookup: CDR1 WNHNN, CDR2 SYGVQD (reference sequence). The CDR3 totals 14 residues. J lost 7 bases, V lost 6 bases, and 6 bases had no gene match.

This chain uses TRBV27 with TRBJ2-7; D may be TRBD2 (5 bases). Trimming removed 8 bases from V and 6 bases from J, with 17 bases in between. The CDR3 runs to 13 residues. Germline lookup yields CDR1 MNHEY and CDR2 SMNVEV (reference sequence). The CDR3 DNA is TGTGCCAGCGCCCCTAGGGAGAGGGCCGAGCAGTACTTC. Its translation: CASAPRERAEQYF.

The chain is built from TRBV10-3 and TRBJ2-7; 9 bases fit TRBD2. Germline V gene sequence: CDR1 ENHRY, CDR2 SYGVKD. This CDR3 has 14 residues. V lost 11 bases and J lost 4; bases outside the gene matches: 12. Written as DNA, the CDR3 is TGTGCCTCCCGGAGGGACGCGGGAGGGTACGAGCAGTACTTC. This sequence encodes CASRRDAGGYEQYF.

A few counts support this clone. The chain joins TRBV3-1 (or the pseudogene TRBV3-2) to TRBJ2-7; 9 bases map to TRBD1. The J segment lost 5 bases and the V segment lost 4 bases, leaving 6 bases of the junction unmatched. The CDR3 length is 14 residues. From germline, CDR1 is LGHDT and CDR2 YNNKEL (reference sequence). Here the CDR3 reads CASSPTGGKDEQYF. The CDR3 nucleotides read TGTGCCAGCAGCCCTACAGGGGGCAAGGACGAGCAGTACTTC.

The V and J genes are TRBV7-9 and TRBJ2-5; 9 bases line up with TRBD2. V was pared by 1 base and J by 9 bases, with 6 bases of the junction left unmatched. The CDR3 extends over 14 amino acids. CDR1 is SEHNR, CDR2 FQNEAQ, per germline (reference sequence). The CDR3 region has the DNA TGTGCCAGCAGCTTAGAGAGTAGCGGGAGCTCCCAGTACTTC. It is translated as CASSLESSGSSQYF.

This clone was found once. This sequence joins TRBV5-5 and TRBJ1-1, with 8 bases lining up with TRBD1. J lost 1 base, V lost 4 bases, and 9 bases had no gene match. The CDR3 is 16 residues long. The germline CDR1 and CDR2 sequences are SGHKS and YYEKEE (reference sequence). For the CDR3, the DNA is TGTGCCAGCAGCCTACGACCGGGACAGGAGAACACTGAAGCTTTCTTT. Its translation is CASSLRPGQENTEAFF.

The rearrangement uses TRBV5-4 and TRBJ1-4, with D unclear. The germline V and J ends were trimmed by 5 bases and 0 bases, with 8 bases remaining between them. The CDR3 consists of 14 residues. Looked up from germline, CDR1 is SGHNT and CDR2 is YYREEE (reference sequence). CDR3 loop: CASSKTPTNEKLFF. CDR3 sequence (DNA): TGTGCCAGCAGTAAGACACCAACTAATGAAAAACTGTTTTTT.

The V and J genes are TRBV7-2 and TRBJ2-1; 11 nucleotides line up with TRBD2. With 5 bases clipped from V and 8 bases from J, the junction kept 8 bases outside the gene matches. CDR1 and CDR2 from the germline V gene are SGHTA and FQGNSA. The CDR3 covers 15 residues. The CDR3: CASSKNLAGGDEQFF. The DNA for the CDR3 is TGTGCCAGCAGCAAAAATCTAGCGGGAGGAGATGAGCAGTTCTTC.

V and J are TRBV19 and TRBJ2-7, with 9 bases matching TRBD1. Germline V lookup: CDR1 LNHDA, CDR2 SQIVND (reference sequence). The CDR3 consists of 14 residues. V lost 8 bases, J lost 7 bases, and 12 bases stayed unmatched. Here the CDR3 reads CASPPGTGSGEQYF. The CDR3 region has the DNA TGTGCCAGTCCCCCCGGGACAGGGTCGGGGGAGCAGTACTTC.